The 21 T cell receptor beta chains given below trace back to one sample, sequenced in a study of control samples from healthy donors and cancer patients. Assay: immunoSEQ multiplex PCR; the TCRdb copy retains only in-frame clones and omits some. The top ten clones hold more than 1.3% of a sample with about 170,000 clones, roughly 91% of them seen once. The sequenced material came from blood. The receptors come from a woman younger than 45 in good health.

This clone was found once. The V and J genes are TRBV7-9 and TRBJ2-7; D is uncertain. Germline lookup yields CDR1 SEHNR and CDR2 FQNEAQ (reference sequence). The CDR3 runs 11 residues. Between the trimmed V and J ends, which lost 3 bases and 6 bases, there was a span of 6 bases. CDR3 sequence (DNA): TGTGCCAGCAGCTTTGGCCCCGAGCAGTACTTC. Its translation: CASSFGPEQYF. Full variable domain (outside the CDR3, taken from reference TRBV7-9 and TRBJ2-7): DTGVSQNPRHKITKRGQNVTFRCDPISEHNRLYWYRQTLGQGPEFLTYFQNEAQLEKSRLLSDRFSAERPKGSFSTLEIQRTEQGDSAMYLCASSFGPEQYFGPGTRLTVT.

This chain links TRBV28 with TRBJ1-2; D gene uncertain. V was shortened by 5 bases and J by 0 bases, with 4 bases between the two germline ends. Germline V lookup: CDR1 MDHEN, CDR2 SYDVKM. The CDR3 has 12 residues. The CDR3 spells CASSDPNYGYTF. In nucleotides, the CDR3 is TGTGCCAGCAGTGATCCTAACTATGGCTACACCTTC.

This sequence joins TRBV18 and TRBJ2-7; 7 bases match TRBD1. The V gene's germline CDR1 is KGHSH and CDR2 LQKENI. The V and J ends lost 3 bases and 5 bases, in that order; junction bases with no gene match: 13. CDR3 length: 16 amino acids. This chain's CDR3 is CASSPPGTARTHEQYF. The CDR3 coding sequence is TGTGCCAGCTCACCTCCCGGGACAGCTAGAACCCACGAGCAGTACTTC.

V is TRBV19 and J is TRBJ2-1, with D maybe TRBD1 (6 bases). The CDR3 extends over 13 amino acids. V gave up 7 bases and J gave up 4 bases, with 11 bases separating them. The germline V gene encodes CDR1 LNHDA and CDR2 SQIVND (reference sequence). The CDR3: CASTGEEYNEQFF. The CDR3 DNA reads TGTGCCAGTACAGGGGAAGAGTACAATGAGCAGTTCTTC.

The CDR3 DNA reads as TGTGCCAGCAGTTACTTGGGGTTTGGCGGCACAGATACGCAGTATTTT. Encoded protein: CASSYLGFGGTDTQYF. The V gene is TRBV6-5, the J gene TRBJ2-3; no definite D call. Germline lookup yields CDR1 MNHEY and CDR2 SVGAGI. CDR3 length: 16 amino acids. V was shortened by 1 base and J by 1 base, with 12 bases between the two germline ends.

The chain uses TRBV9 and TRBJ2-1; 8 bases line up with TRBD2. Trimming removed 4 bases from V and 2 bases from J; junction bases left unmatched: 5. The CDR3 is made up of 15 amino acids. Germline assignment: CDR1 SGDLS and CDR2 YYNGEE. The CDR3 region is CASSPSGGAYNEQFF. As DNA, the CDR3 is TGTGCCAGCAGCCCCTCGGGGGGGGCCTACAATGAGCAGTTCTTC. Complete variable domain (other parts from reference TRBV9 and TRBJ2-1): DSGVTQTPKHLITATGQRVTLRCSPRSGDLSVYWYQQSLDQGLQFLIQYYNGEERAKGNILERFSAQQFPDLHSELNLSSLELGDSALYFCASSPSGGAYNEQFFGPGTRLTVL.

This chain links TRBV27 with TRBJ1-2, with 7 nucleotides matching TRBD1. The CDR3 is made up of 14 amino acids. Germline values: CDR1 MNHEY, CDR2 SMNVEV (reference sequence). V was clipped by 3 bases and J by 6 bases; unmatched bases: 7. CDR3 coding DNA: TGTGCCAGCAGTTTTCCTCAGGGGGGCCATGGCTACACCTTC. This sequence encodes CASSFPQGGHGYTF.

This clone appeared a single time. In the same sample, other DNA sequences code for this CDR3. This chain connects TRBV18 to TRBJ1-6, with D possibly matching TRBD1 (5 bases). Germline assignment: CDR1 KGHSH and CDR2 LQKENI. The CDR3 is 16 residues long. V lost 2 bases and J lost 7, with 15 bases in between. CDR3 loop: CASSPFSGTGNSPLHF. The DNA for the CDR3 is TGTGCCAGCTCACCATTTTCCGGGACGGGGAATTCACCCCTCCACTTT.

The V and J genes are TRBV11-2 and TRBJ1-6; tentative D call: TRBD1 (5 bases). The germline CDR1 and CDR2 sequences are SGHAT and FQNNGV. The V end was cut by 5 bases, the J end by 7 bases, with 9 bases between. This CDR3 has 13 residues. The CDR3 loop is CASSTRQNSPLHF. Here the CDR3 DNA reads TGTGCCAGCAGCACCAGACAGAATTCACCCCTCCACTTT.

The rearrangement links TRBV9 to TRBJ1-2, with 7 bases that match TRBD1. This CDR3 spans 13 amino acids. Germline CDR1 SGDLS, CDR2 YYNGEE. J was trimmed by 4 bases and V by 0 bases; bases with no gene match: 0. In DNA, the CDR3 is TGTGCCAGCAGCGTAGCAGGGGGCTATGGCTACACCTTC. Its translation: CASSVAGGYGYTF.

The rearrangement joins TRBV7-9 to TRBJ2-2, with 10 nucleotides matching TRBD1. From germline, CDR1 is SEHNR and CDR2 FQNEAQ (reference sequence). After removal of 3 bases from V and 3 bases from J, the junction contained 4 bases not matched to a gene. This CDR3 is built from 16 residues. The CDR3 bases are TGTGCCAGCAGCTTTTGGGGGACAGGGGACACCGGGGAGCTGTTTTTT. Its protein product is CASSFWGTGDTGELFF.

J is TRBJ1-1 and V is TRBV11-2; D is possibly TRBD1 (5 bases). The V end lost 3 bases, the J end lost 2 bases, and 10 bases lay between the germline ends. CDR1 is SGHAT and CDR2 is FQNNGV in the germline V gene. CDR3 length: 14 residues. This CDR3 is CASSFGDGNTEAFF. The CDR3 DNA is TGTGCCAGCAGCTTCGGGGACGGTAACACTGAAGCTTTCTTT.

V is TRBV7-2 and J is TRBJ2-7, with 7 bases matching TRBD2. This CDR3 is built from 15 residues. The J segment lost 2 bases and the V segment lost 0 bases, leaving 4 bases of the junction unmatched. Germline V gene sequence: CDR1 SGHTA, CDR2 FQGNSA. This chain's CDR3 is CASSLAGGSPYEQYF. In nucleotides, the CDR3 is TGTGCCAGCAGCTTAGCGGGCGGGAGCCCCTACGAGCAGTACTTC.

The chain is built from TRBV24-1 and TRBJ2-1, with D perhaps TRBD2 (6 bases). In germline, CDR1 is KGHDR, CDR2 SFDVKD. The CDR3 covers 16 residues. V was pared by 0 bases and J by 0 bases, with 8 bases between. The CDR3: CATSDLPGSSYNEQFF. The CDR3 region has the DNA TGTGCCACCAGTGATTTGCCCGGGAGCTCCTACAATGAGCAGTTCTTC.

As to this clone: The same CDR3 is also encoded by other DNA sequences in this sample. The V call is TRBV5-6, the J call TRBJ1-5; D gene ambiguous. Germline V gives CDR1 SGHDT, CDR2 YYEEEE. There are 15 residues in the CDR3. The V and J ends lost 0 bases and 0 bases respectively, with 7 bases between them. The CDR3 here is CASSLGGYSNQPQHF. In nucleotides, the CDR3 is TGTGCCAGCAGCTTGGGGGGTTATAGCAATCAGCCCCAGCATTTT.

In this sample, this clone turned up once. The DNA for the CDR3 is TGTGCCAGCTCGCAGGACAGATCTAATTCACCCCTCCACTTT. Protein: CASSQDRSNSPLHF. The chain is built from TRBV18 and TRBJ1-6; the D gene is possibly TRBD1 (6 bases). The CDR3 runs 14 residues. V lost 6 bases, J lost 6 bases, and 12 bases lay in between. Looked up from germline, CDR1 is KGHSH and CDR2 is LQKENI.

The CDR3 sequence is CASRGQVLYEQYF. CDR3 bases: TGTGCCAGCAGGGGACAGGTACTCTACGAGCAGTACTTC. V usage is TRBV11-3 and J usage is TRBJ2-7, with 8 bases aligning to TRBD1. This CDR3 is 13 amino acids long. From germline, CDR1 is SGHNT and CDR2 YENEEA. Trimming removed 6 bases from V and 3 bases from J; junction bases left unmatched: 4.

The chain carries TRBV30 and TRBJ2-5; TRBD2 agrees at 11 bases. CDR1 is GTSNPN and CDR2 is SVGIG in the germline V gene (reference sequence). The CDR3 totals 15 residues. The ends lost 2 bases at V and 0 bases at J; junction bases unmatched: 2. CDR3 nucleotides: TGTGCCTGGAGTAAGGGACTAGCGGACCAAGAGACCCAGTACTTC. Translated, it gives CAWSKGLADQETQYF.

For the CDR3, the DNA is TGCGCCAGCAGCTTGGGGGGGACTAGCGGGAGTGAGCAGTTCTTC. This codes for CASSLGGTSGSEQFF. The chain recombines TRBV5-1 with TRBJ2-1; TRBD2 agrees at 14 bases. CDR3 length equals 15 residues. The V segment lost 0 bases and the J segment 9 bases; nucleotides outside the gene matches: 2. Germline CDR1 reads SGHRS; CDR2 reads YFSETQ.

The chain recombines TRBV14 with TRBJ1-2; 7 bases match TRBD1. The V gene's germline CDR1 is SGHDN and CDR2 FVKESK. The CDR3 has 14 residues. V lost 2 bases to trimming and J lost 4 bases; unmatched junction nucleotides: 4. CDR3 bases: TGTGCCAGCAGCCAATCAACAGGGGTCTATGGCTACACCTTC. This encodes CASSQSTGVYGYTF.

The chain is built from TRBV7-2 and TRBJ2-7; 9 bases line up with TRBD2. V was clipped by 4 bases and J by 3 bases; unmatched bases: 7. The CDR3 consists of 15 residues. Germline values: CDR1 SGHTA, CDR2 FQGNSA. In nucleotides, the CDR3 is TGTGCCAGCAGCTCCCGCCCGACTAGCGGCTACGAGCAGTACTTC. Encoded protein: CASSSRPTSGYEQYF.